Sequencing of this T cell receptor beta chain was carried out in a study of T cell clusters in autoimmune cytopenias. Study at large: TRB sequencing had a median approximately 53,000 reads and approximately 2,400 distinct clonotypes per sample.

Tens of thousands of genome equivalents of blood DNA were amplified for TRB. TRB was amplified by touch-down multiplex PCR, primer pools A and B combined. TCRdb re-called the multiplex PCR reads and shows each CDR3 protein once, DNA omitted. Its table records under 3,500 distinct CDR3 sequences. Germline V gene lookup returns CDR1 MGHDK and CDR2 SYGVNS. The CDR3 has 19 amino acids. The clonotype originates from a human donor with an autoimmune cytopenia, with autoimmune hepatitis or in good health (not recorded which). The chain carries TRBV25-1 and TRBJ2-7; no DNA is available, so the TRBD1 call from TCRdb remains unchecked. Sequenced: peripheral blood. The CDR3 protein is CASSESPFGPPPTLYEQYF.